This T cell receptor (beta chain) appears in the sequencing data of a study of T-cell reconstitution after alpha-beta-depleted transplantation in children. Researchers prepared the TCRbeta library using unique molecular identifiers, the study reports. TCRdb re-called the PCR reads with MiXCR, one entry per CDR3 protein. The table lists about a million distinct CDR3 sequences, about 29% of them singletons. In its sample, this clonotype was seen a few times. What it binds is unknown. The germline V gene encodes CDR1 SGHTA and CDR2 FQGNSA. There are 15 residues in the CDR3. J lost 4 bases, V lost 0 bases, and 6 bases had no gene match. Whole-study results and caveats: Surviving recipient T cells and intrathymic progenitors accounted for some patients' high TCRbeta diversity at day 60. Two months or so post-transplant, alpha-beta T cells reportedly derived from several hundred expanded graft clones.

The rearrangement uses TRBV7-2 and TRBJ2-7; 7 bases align to TRBD1. This receptor was obtained from a boy under two years old who had a stem cell transplant for SCID, so the T cells may come from the graft donor. The specimen comprised PBMCs, mostly from graft donor cells, sampled 360 days after TCRalphabeta/CD19-depleted stem cell transplant. As DNA, the CDR3 is TGTGCCAGCAGCTTAGCAGGGGGCGGGCGTTACGAGCAGTACTTC. The encoded protein is CASSLAGGGRYEQYF.